Listed here are 19 T cell receptor beta chains from one sample, sequenced in a study of blood T cell repertoires in COVID-19 (dated by TCRdb to the early 2020s). The library was produced with the immunoSEQ multiplex PCR assay. TCRdb retrieved this table from immuneACCESS and kept in-frame rearrangements only. Not all clones are present; in checked studies, unresolved V genes account for under half, and no reason is known for the remainder. The sample table shows about 220,000 clones, and approximately 84% are seen once. The top ten clones comprise over 2.5% of the sample. The source material was peripheral blood. These receptors all come from a young woman who had recovered from COVID-19.

The rearrangement links TRBV9 to TRBJ2-1, with D possibly matching TRBD2 (6 bases). The CDR3 is made up of 12 amino acids. Per the germline V gene, CDR1 is SGDLS and CDR2 is YYNGEE. The V and J ends lost 4 bases and 8 bases respectively, with 10 bases between them. DNA of the CDR3: TGTGCCAGCAGCTTGTGGGGGGATGAGCAGTTCTTC. This translates into CASSLWGDEQFF.

The gene calls are TRBV6-5 and TRBJ1-6; 9 positions match TRBD1. The CDR3 runs to 14 residues. CDR1 and CDR2 (germline): MNHEY, SVGAGI. The trim removed 1 base at V and 10 bases at J, leaving 2 bases unmatched. DNA for the CDR3: TGTGCCAGCAGTTACTGGGACAGGGAATCACCCCTCCACTTT. Translated: CASSYWDRESPLHF.

V is TRBV5-1 and J is TRBJ1-5; D might be TRBD1 (5 bases). The CDR3 runs 14 residues. Per the germline V gene, CDR1 is SGHRS and CDR2 is YFSETQ. V was shortened by 4 bases and J by 6 bases, with 14 bases between the two germline ends. CDR3 region: CASSQGGEGQPQHF. The DNA for the CDR3 is TGCGCCAGCAGCCAAGGAGGGGAGGGTCAGCCCCAGCATTTT.

This chain joins TRBV15 and TRBJ2-5; TRBD2 matches 9 bases. This CDR3 has 13 residues. V was clipped by 2 bases and J by 11 bases; unmatched bases: 6. In germline, CDR1 is LNHNV, CDR2 YYDKDF (reference sequence). The CDR3 protein is CATSRFSGRMQYF. In DNA, the CDR3 is TGTGCCACCAGCAGATTTAGCGGGAGAATGCAGTACTTC.

The J gene is TRBJ2-3, the V gene TRBV6-2 or TRBV6-3; TRBD2 agrees at 7 bases. V was pared by 2 bases and J by 5 bases, with 10 bases of the junction left unmatched. This CDR3 is 16 amino acids long. From germline, CDR1 is MNHEY and CDR2 SVGEGT. Written as DNA, the CDR3 is TGTGCCAGCAGTTACGGTCTAGCGGAGGGTGTAGATACGCAGTATTTT. It translates to CASSYGLAEGVDTQYF.

The chain has TRBV28 and TRBJ2-7; D ambiguous. The CDR3 runs 14 residues. The germline V and J ends were trimmed by 6 bases and 2 bases, with 14 bases remaining between them. The germline CDR1 and CDR2 sequences are MDHEN and SYDVKM. The CDR3 nucleotides read TGTGCCAGCAGGAGTAGAAGATTTACCTACGAGCAGTACTTC. Translating it yields CASRSRRFTYEQYF.

The chain couples TRBV14 to TRBJ1-1, with D possibly being TRBD1 (6 bases). Germline CDR1 is SGHDN and CDR2 is FVKESK. The ends were cut back, 4 bases at V and 4 bases at J, with 19 bases in the middle. The CDR3 contains 16 residues. The CDR3 protein is CASSRLQGSIGTEAFF. The CDR3 DNA follows: TGTGCCAGCAGCCGTCTACAGGGAAGTATCGGCACTGAAGCTTTCTTT.

This clone was seen a handful of times. The chain couples TRBV7-9 to TRBJ2-1, with TRBD2 as a possible D gene (5 bases). Germline assignment: CDR1 SEHNR and CDR2 FQNEAQ (reference sequence). The V gene lost 0 bases and the J gene lost 0 bases, with 6 bases spanning the gap. CDR3 size: 15 residues. The CDR3 DNA reads TGTGCCAGCAGCTTAGCGGGGAGCTCCTACAATGAGCAGTTCTTC. It codes for CASSLAGSSYNEQFF.

V gene TRBV18 combines with J gene TRBJ2-2, with 7 positions matching TRBD1. This CDR3 is built from 16 residues. Losses at the gene ends were 1 base for V and 3 bases for J; bases not matched to a gene: 5. From germline, CDR1 is KGHSH and CDR2 LQKENI. For the CDR3, the DNA is TGTGCCAGCTCACCACAGGGGGCGCTGGACACCGGGGAGCTGTTTTTT. Protein sequence: CASSPQGALDTGELFF.

V gene TRBV7-8 combines with J gene TRBJ2-7, with D possibly matching TRBD1 (5 bases). Germline V lookup: CDR1 SGHVS, CDR2 FQNEAQ. CDR3 length: 14 residues. Trimming cost V 5 bases and J 2 bases, with 13 bases left between them. The CDR3 loop is CASSLQAGAYEQYF. As DNA, the CDR3 is TGTGCCAGCAGCCTACAGGCTGGGGCCTACGAGCAGTACTTC.

This clone was observed once. This chain connects TRBV10-1 to TRBJ2-7; D is possibly TRBD2 (7 bases). Germline CDR1 and CDR2: WNHNN and SYGVQD (reference sequence). CDR3 length equals 13 residues. The V end lost 2 bases, the J end lost 5 bases, and 10 bases lay between the germline ends. CDR3 bases: TGCGCCAGCAGTGAGGGGGGGGGCAACGAGCAGTACTTC. Translating gives CASSEGGGNEQYF.

The rearrangement joins TRBV4-1 to TRBJ2-1; a weak D match, TRBD1 (6 bases). The germline CDR1 and CDR2 sequences are MGHRA and YSYEKL. V was cut by 1 base and J by 0 bases, with 13 bases left in between. The CDR3 covers 17 residues. CDR3 amino acids: CASSQGPLGGSYNEQFF. The DNA of the CDR3 is TGCGCCAGCAGCCAAGGCCCCCTAGGGGGCTCCTACAATGAGCAGTTCTTC.

This sequence joins TRBV27 and TRBJ2-1; weak D call: TRBD2 (6 bases). Germline CDR1 reads MNHEY; CDR2 reads SMNVEV (reference sequence). Between the trimmed V and J ends, which lost 6 bases and 6 bases, there was a span of 9 bases. This CDR3 contains 12 residues. In DNA form, the CDR3 reads TGTGCCAGCAGCACTAGCTTCAATGAGCAGTTCTTC. Protein: CASSTSFNEQFF.

This chain links TRBV5-4 with TRBJ2-7, with D perhaps TRBD2 (5 bases). Per germline, CDR1 SGHNT and CDR2 YYREEE (reference sequence). Trimming pared 2 bases from V and 5 bases from J, leaving 11 bases between. The CDR3 has 13 residues. The CDR3 DNA reads TGTGCCAGCAGCTTCGGGGAGAGGCACGAGCAGTACTTC. As protein: CASSFGERHEQYF. Complete variable domain (other parts from reference TRBV5-4 and TRBJ2-7): ETGVTQSPTHLIKTRGQQVTLRCSSQSGHNTVSWYQQALGQGPQFIFQYYREEENGRGNFPPRFSGLQFPNYSSELNVNALELDDSALYLCASSFGERHEQYFGPGTRLTVT.

This sequence joins TRBV7-2 and TRBJ1-5; D gene ambiguous. V lost 3 bases and J 5 bases, leaving 11 bases between the germline ends. CDR1 is SGHTA and CDR2 is FQGNSA in the germline V gene. The CDR3 is 14 amino acids. CDR3 nucleotides: TGTGCCAGCAGCTTGGACGGGAGGTATCAGCCCCAGCATTTT. Protein sequence: CASSLDGRYQPQHF. Supplemented by reference TRBV7-2 and TRBJ1-5, the full variable domain reads GAGVSQSPSNKVTEKGKDVELRCDPISGHTALYWYRQSLGQGLEFLIYFQGNSAPDKSGLPSDRFSAERTGGSVSTLTIQRTQQEDSAVYLCASSLDGRYQPQHFGDGTRLSIL.

The V call is TRBV11-2, the J call TRBJ2-5, with a possible D match to TRBD1 (6 bases). The CDR3 length is 15 residues. Germline assignment: CDR1 SGHAT and CDR2 FQNNGV. Trimming took 5 bases from V and 5 from J, leaving 18 bases between them. CDR3 sequence (DNA): TGTGCCAGCAGCCCCCTACAGGGTTCGGGGGAGACCCAGTACTTC. This codes for CASSPLQGSGETQYF.

The CDR3 DNA reads as TGTGCCAGCTCGGGAGCGGGGGAGGGCCGGGAGCAGTTCTTC. This gives the protein CASSGAGEGREQFF. This chain uses TRBV7-3 with TRBJ2-1; 8 nucleotides align to TRBD2. Germline CDR1 and CDR2: SGHTA and FQGTGA. Trimming at V came to 8 bases and at J to 10 bases, leaving 13 bases not matched to a gene. This CDR3 is 14 amino acids long.

This clone was recorded a few times. The chain has TRBV7-3 and TRBJ2-3, with 11 positions matching TRBD2. The ends lost 3 bases at V and 5 bases at J; junction bases unmatched: 7. CDR1 and CDR2 (germline): SGHTA, FQGTGA. This CDR3 has 16 residues. This CDR3 is CASSFQLAGVGDTQYF. The CDR3 bases are TGTGCCAGCAGCTTCCAACTAGCGGGAGTAGGAGATACGCAGTATTTT.

This clone was found a few times. The sample holds other DNA sequences that translate to the same CDR3. The chain couples TRBV7-2 to TRBJ2-3; D not resolved. V was trimmed by 4 bases and J by 2 bases, leaving 4 bases between them. The V gene's germline CDR1 is SGHTA and CDR2 FQGNSA. The CDR3 is 12 amino acids. The chain's CDR3 is CASSSYTDTQYF. The CDR3 region has the DNA TGTGCCAGCAGCTCCTACACAGATACGCAGTATTTT.